This entry concerns a single TCR beta chain. Participant reports of clinical history set cohort assignment. This specimen belongs to a study of blood T cell repertoires in COVID-19. On the study more broadly: The study drew acute and convalescent COVID-19 samples from the United States, Italy and Spain.

Trimming cost V 5 bases and J 9 bases, with 14 bases left between them. The CDR3 runs 13 residues. Germline CDR1 and CDR2: MNHEY and SVGAGI. Original processing methods: How many nucleated cells were present was estimated from reference gene primer amplification. This table comes from immunoSEQ multiplex PCR, and its TCRdb copy is limited to in-frame clones, with some not included. For V, J and clone size, that table is used; D and trimming come from the DNA. The sample records 200,000 to 250,000 clones, 84% being singletons. The chain joins TRBV6-5 to TRBJ2-1, with a tentative D call TRBD2 (6 bases). The sequenced material came from PBMCs or T cells enriched from blood (not recorded which). The TCR sequence derives from a woman aged 40 to 50 who had recovered from COVID-19. The CDR3 DNA reads as TGTGCCAGCAGTCTTTTCGTGACTAGTGAGCAGTTCTTC. It specifies CASSLFVTSEQFF.